The rows below give T cell receptor beta chains drawn from one sample of a study of T-cell memory formation after mild COVID-19. MiXCR, applied by TCRdb to the 5' RACE reads, yields one record per CDR3 protein. The table lists fewer than 50,000 distinct CDR3 sequences, 6% to 9.5% of them singletons, with less than 1.5% in the top ten. Material for sequencing was PBMCs or a T cell subset sorted from them (not recorded which). The receptors derive from a man aged 18 to 30 who had mild COVID-19 (a few samples of this study predate the infection). Cell type and time point are not known. Both conserved end residues are part of each CDR3.

j_call | v_call | cdr3_aa
TRBJ2-7 | TRBV7-2 | CASSSPLRGEQYF
TRBJ2-7 | TRBV5-1 | CASSLNGRGPYEQYF
TRBJ1-6 | TRBV12-3/TRBV12-4 | CASSFIHSPLHF
TRBJ2-3 | TRBV30 | CAWERDTRTDTQYF
TRBJ1-5 | TRBV4-3 | CASSQGRGAHQPQHF
TRBJ2-4 | TRBV11-1 | CASSHSWLSAKNIQYF
TRBJ2-1 | TRBV5-6 | CASSVDESSYNEQFF
TRBJ2-3 | TRBV20-1 | CSARASGRVGGTDTQYF
TRBJ1-4 | TRBV20-1 | CSALDRGTNEKLFF
TRBJ2-3 | TRBV20-1 | CSAHGQGGPTDTQYF
TRBJ1-6 | TRBV6-5 | CASSYRGDSPLHF
TRBJ2-1 | TRBV7-2 | CASSQHAGREVNEQFF
TRBJ2-5 | TRBV7-8 | CASSLMTGEETQYF
TRBJ1-1 | TRBV29-1 | CSVFDTEAFF
TRBJ2-7 | TRBV4-2 | CASSLRQGEGHEQYF
TRBJ2-1 | TRBV11-2 | CASSLIGGRYNEQFF
TRBJ2-4 | TRBV4-1 | CASSQIGLAELAKNIQYF
TRBJ2-5 | TRBV7-2 | CASSFGRGRETQYF
TRBJ2-3 | TRBV5-1 | CASSPYDSSTDTQYF
TRBJ2-3 | TRBV5-4 | CASGRADTQYF
TRBJ2-2 | TRBV4-1 | CASGTVYPGELFF
TRBJ1-1 | TRBV5-6 | CASSSRYREHTEAFF
TRBJ2-1 | TRBV4-2 | CASSQEKSGGPYNEQFF
TRBJ2-5 | TRBV6-2/TRBV6-3 | CASSGGETQYF
TRBJ2-5 | TRBV5-1 | CASSFGAGPGSEETQYF
TRBJ2-2 | TRBV20-1 | CSASRGVGNTGELFF